The entry that follows covers one TCR beta chain sequence. TCRdb re-called the reads with MiXCR, one entry per CDR3 protein. The data hold under 250,000 distinct CDR3 sequences, with approximately 13% observed a single time. This sample is part of a study of T cell repertoires in cytomegalovirus infection. CDR1 is SQVTM, CDR2 ANQGSEA, per germline. This CDR3 comprises 14 residues. V lost 2 bases and J 2 bases, leaving 11 bases between the germline ends. The sequenced material came from PBMCs. The genes are TRBV29-1 and TRBJ2-3; no reliable D call. This receptor was obtained from a human donor in good health (CMV status not recorded). Some clones in this sample may be carry-over from other donors' samples. The CDR3 spells CSVELAASTDTQYF. CDR3 nucleotide sequence: TGCAGCGTTGAACTGGCAGCCTCCACAGATACGCAGTATTTT.